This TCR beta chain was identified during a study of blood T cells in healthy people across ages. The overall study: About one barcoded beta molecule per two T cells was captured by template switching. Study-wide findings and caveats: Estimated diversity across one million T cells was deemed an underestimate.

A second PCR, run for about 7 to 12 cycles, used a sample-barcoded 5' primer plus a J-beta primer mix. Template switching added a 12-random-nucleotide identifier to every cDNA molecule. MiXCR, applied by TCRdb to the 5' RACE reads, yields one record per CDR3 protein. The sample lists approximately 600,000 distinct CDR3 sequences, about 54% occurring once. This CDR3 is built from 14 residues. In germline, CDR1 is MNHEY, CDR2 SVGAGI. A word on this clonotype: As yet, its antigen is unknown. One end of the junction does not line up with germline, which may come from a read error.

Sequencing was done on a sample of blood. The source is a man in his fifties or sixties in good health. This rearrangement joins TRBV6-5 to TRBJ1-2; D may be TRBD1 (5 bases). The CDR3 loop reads CACSYSLRATGYTF. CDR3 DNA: TGTGCCTGCAGTTACAGCCTCAGGGCCACTGGCTACACCTTC.